Listed here are 12 T cell receptor beta chains from one sample, sequenced in a study of blood T cell repertoires in COVID-19 (dated by TCRdb to 2020 to 2021). Libraries were constructed by the immunoSEQ multiplex PCR assay. Drawn from immuneACCESS, this table holds only the in-frame rearrangements with V and J called that TCRdb kept. Clones are partly lost; checked studies trace under half to an unresolved V gene and leave the rest unexplained. This sample lists under 95,000 clones; around 88% were detected once. About 5.2% of the sample is taken by the ten largest. Material for sequencing was peripheral blood. These receptors were obtained from a man in his 60s with acute or convalescent COVID-19.

The genes are TRBV7-9 and TRBJ1-4; 9 bases map to TRBD1. This CDR3 is built from 17 residues. V dropped 2 bases and J dropped 8; count of bases not matched to a gene: 12. The germline V gene encodes CDR1 SEHNR and CDR2 FQNEAQ (reference sequence). The CDR3 spells CASSLSGQGSLSEKLFF. CDR3 bases: TGTGCCAGCAGCTTATCCGGACAGGGGAGTTTAAGCGAAAAACTGTTTTTT.

The rearrangement uses TRBV6-6 and TRBJ2-1; maybe TRBD1 (6 bases). CDR3 length: 15 residues. V shed 2 bases and J shed 2 bases, with 10 bases lying between them. In germline, CDR1 is MNHNY, CDR2 SVGAGI (reference sequence). DNA of the CDR3: TGTGCCAGCAGTTACCTCCAGGGGACCTACAATGAGCAGTTCTTC. Its translation: CASSYLQGTYNEQFF.

This clone appeared once. This chain connects TRBV6-5 to TRBJ2-7, with D maybe TRBD2 (5 bases). V gave up 0 bases and J gave up 4 bases, with 10 bases separating them. The CDR3 sequence is 14 residues long. The V gene's germline CDR1 is MNHEY and CDR2 SVGAGI. The CDR3 is CASSYSDEGYEQYF. The CDR3, as DNA: TGTGCCAGCAGTTACTCAGACGAGGGTTACGAGCAGTACTTC.

The chain is built from TRBV7-9 and TRBJ1-3; D is unclear. This CDR3 is built from 13 residues. The germline V gene encodes CDR1 SEHNR and CDR2 FQNEAQ (reference sequence). Trimming took 6 bases from V and 3 from J, leaving 9 bases between them. CDR3 in amino acids: CASSSEFGNTIYF. For the CDR3, the DNA is TGTGCCAGCAGTTCCGAGTTTGGAAACACCATATATTTT. Full variable domain (outside the CDR3, taken from reference TRBV7-9 and TRBJ1-3): DTGVSQNPRHKITKRGQNVTFRCDPISEHNRLYWYRQTLGQGPEFLTYFQNEAQLEKSRLLSDRFSAERPKGSFSTLEIQRTEQGDSAMYLCASSSEFGNTIYFGEGSWLTVV.

CDR3 in DNA: TGCAGCGTTGAAGATGGAGGGAAACTGAACACTGAAGCTTTCTTT. It is translated as CSVEDGGKLNTEAFF. The gene calls are TRBV29-1 and TRBJ1-1; D is ambiguous. The ends were cut back, 0 bases at V and 0 bases at J, with 11 bases in the middle. This CDR3 spans 15 amino acids. Germline CDR1 and CDR2: SQVTM and ANQGSEA.

This clone was detected once. The rearrangement joins TRBV7-6 to TRBJ2-1; tentative D call: TRBD2 (5 bases). The CDR3 extends over 15 amino acids. The germline V and J ends were trimmed by 1 base and 9 bases, with 16 bases remaining between them. CDR1 and CDR2 from the germline V gene are SGHVS and FNYEAQ. The DNA of the CDR3 is TGTGCCAGCAGCTTAGTAAGGAGCGGAGAGGGTGAGCAGTTCTTC. Translated: CASSLVRSGEGEQFF.

J is TRBJ2-2 and V is TRBV3-1 (or the pseudogene TRBV3-2); D is undetermined. The V and J ends lost 0 bases and 3 bases respectively, with 5 bases between them. The CDR3 is 14 amino acids. CDR1 is LGHDT, CDR2 YNNKEL, per germline (reference sequence). The chain's CDR3 is CASSQDLHTGELFF. In DNA, the CDR3 is TGTGCCAGCAGCCAAGACCTTCACACCGGGGAGCTGTTTTTT.

This rearrangement joins TRBV18 to TRBJ2-6; maybe TRBD1 (6 bases). The germline V gene has CDR1 KGHSH and CDR2 LQKENI. The CDR3 covers 15 residues. Between the trimmed V and J ends, which lost 6 bases and 3 bases, there was a span of 12 bases. The chain's CDR3 is CASSATGSGANVLTF. Here the CDR3 DNA reads TGTGCCAGCTCGGCTACAGGGAGTGGGGCCAACGTCCTGACTTTC.

This chain joins TRBV10-3 and TRBJ1-1; D unclear. This CDR3 contains 12 residues. The V gene's germline CDR1 is ENHRY and CDR2 SYGVKD. Trimming cost V 5 bases and J 0 bases, with 4 bases left between them. The CDR3 bases are TGTGCCATCAGTCCATTGAACACTGAAGCTTTCTTT. Its translation is CAISPLNTEAFF.

This chain connects TRBV6-5 to TRBJ2-7; D is unclear. CDR3 length: 12 amino acids. Germline CDR1 reads MNHEY; CDR2 reads SVGAGI. Trimming removed 5 bases at V and 0 bases at J, with 5 bases between. Here the CDR3 DNA reads TGTGCCAGCAGTCCCCACTCCTACGAGCAGTACTTC. It codes for CASSPHSYEQYF.

This clone was observed once. This chain connects TRBV5-1 to TRBJ1-1, with a weak D call TRBD1 (6 bases). Germline lookup yields CDR1 SGHRS and CDR2 YFSETQ. There are 14 residues in the CDR3. Trimming took off 2 bases at V and 5 bases at J, with 13 bases between the two ends. The CDR3 DNA is TGCGCCAGCAGCTTCAACAGGGAAGGGACTGAAGCTTTCTTT. Translation gives CASSFNREGTEAFF.

The CDR3 reads CASQPGLATDTQYF. The CDR3 bases are TGTGCCAGTCAACCGGGACTAGCAACAGATACGCAGTATTTT. The chain couples TRBV2 to TRBJ2-3; 9 bases agree with TRBD2. Germline V lookup: CDR1 SNHLY, CDR2 FYNNEI. The CDR3 covers 14 residues. The V and J ends lost 9 bases and 3 bases, in that order; junction bases with no gene match: 7.